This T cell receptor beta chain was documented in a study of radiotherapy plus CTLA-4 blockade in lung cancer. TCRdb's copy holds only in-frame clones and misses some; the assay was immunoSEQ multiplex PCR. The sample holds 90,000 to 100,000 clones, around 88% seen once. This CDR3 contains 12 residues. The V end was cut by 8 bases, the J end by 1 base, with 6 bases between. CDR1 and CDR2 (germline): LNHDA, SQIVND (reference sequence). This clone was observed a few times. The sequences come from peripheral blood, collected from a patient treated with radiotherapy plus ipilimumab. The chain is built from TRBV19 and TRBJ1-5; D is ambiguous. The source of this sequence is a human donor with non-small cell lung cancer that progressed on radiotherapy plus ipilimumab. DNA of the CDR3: TGTGCCAGTGTGGGGAGCAATCAGCCCCAGCATTTT. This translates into CASVGSNQPQHF.